This TCR beta chain comes out of a study of blood T cell repertoires in COVID-19. Germline loops: CDR1 SGDLS, CDR2 YYNGEE. The CDR3 extends over 15 amino acids. The V segment lost 3 bases and the J segment 4 bases; nucleotides outside the gene matches: 5. Repertoires were generated with immunoSEQ multiplex PCR, while TCRdb's copy carries only in-frame clones and drops some. The table has roughly 300,000 clones, more than 70% seen once. This rearrangement joins TRBV9 to TRBJ2-3, with TRBD2 matching over 10 bases. The specimen sequenced was peripheral blood. The origin of this receptor is a woman between 45 and 65 years old with acute or convalescent COVID-19. The CDR3 reads CASSASLAGADTQYF. CDR3 DNA: TGTGCCAGCAGCGCAAGTCTAGCGGGGGCAGATACGCAGTATTTT.